This section outlines one TCR beta chain sequence together with its context. This entry comes from a study of blood T cell repertoires in COVID-19. In the study overall: Researchers got acute and convalescent COVID-19 samples from the United States, Italy and Spain.

Germline CDR1 reads SEHNR; CDR2 reads FQNEAQ (reference sequence). The CDR3 sequence is 13 residues long. V was clipped by 3 bases and J by 5 bases; unmatched bases: 0. In the source study's methods: The assay estimated nucleated cells by amplifying reference gene primers. Profiled with immunoSEQ multiplex PCR; TCRdb holds only in-frame clones, not every one. V and J calls and clone size are given by that table; D and trimming were obtained from the DNA. Of 100,000 to 120,000 clones in the sample, approximately 84% were seen once. The chain couples TRBV7-9 to TRBJ2-5; 10 positions agree with TRBD2. This receptor was obtained from a man aged 35 to 55 with acute or convalescent COVID-19. The sample taken for sequencing was peripheral blood. The DNA of the CDR3 is TGTGCCAGCAGCTTTAGCGGGGGGGAGACCCAGTACTTC. Protein: CASSFSGGETQYF.